A selection of T cell receptor beta chains follows, all from one sample in a study of CD8 T cells in ankylosing spondylitis. TCRdb ran MiXCR on the 5' RACE reads and lists one entry per CDR3 protein. Of around 890,000 distinct CDR3 sequences detected, about an eighth appear once; the ten largest clones hold just over 0.5%. Sequencing input: blood, either unsorted or a sorted T cell fraction (not recorded which). The source is a male donor with ankylosing spondylitis. CDR3s include the opening cysteine and the closing phenylalanine or tryptophan. D genes are given only for firm matches. Size tells how often a clone was seen (once, few, many) or the class of an expanded clone, and some rows leave it out.

CDR3 protein,CDR3 DNA,J gene,clone size,D gene,V gene
CASSPRTGGDEKLFF,TGTGCCAGCTCACCAAGGACAGGGGGGGACGAAAAACTGTTTTTT,TRBJ1-4,-,TRBD1,TRBV18
CASGLRGTAEAFF,TGTGCTAGTGGTTTGCGCGGGACAGCTGAAGCTTTCTTT,TRBJ1-1,-,TRBD1,TRBV12-5
CASSFTRTYNEQFF,TGTGCCAGCAGTTTCACTCGCACATACAATGAGCAGTTCTTC,TRBJ2-1,many,-,TRBV12-3/TRBV12-4
CASSLDGAETTDTQYF,TGCGCCAGCAGCTTGGACGGGGCCGAGACCACAGATACGCAGTATTTT,TRBJ2-3,many,-,TRBV5-1
CASSTSGGYQETQYF,TGTGCCAGCAGCACTAGCGGGGGGTACCAAGAGACCCAGTACTTC,TRBJ2-5,-,TRBD2,TRBV7-8
CASSHDRYTEAFF,TGTGCCAGCAGCCATGACAGGTACACTGAAGCTTTCTTT,TRBJ1-1,-,-,TRBV7-2
CASSPRAGVDGYTF,TGTGCCAGCTCACCTCGGGCGGGTGTGGATGGCTACACCTTC,TRBJ1-2,-,-,TRBV18
CASSLTQGGDTGELSF,TGCGCCAGCAGCTTGACACAGGGGGGCGACACCGGGGAGCTGTCTTTT,TRBJ2-2,-,TRBD1,TRBV5-1
CASSLQASGSYNEQFF,TGCGCCAGCAGCCTCCAAGCTAGCGGGAGCTACAATGAGCAGTTCTTC,TRBJ2-1,-,TRBD2,TRBV4-3
CASSQGPGSWNEQYF,TGCGCCAGCAGCCAGGGTCCAGGGAGTTGGAACGAGCAGTACTTC,TRBJ2-7,many,-,TRBV4-3
CASSWGTGVYNEQFF,TGTGCCAGCAGTTGGGGGACAGGGGTCTACAATGAGCAGTTCTTC,TRBJ2-1,-,TRBD1,TRBV6-5
CASSLVAGGVYEQYF,TGTGCCAGCAGCTTAGTGGCCGGGGGCGTCTACGAGCAGTACTTC,TRBJ2-7,many,-,TRBV7-2
CASSYGGGSSYNEQFF,TGTGCCAGCAGTTACGGTGGCGGGAGCTCCTACAATGAGCAGTTCTTC,TRBJ2-1,many,TRBD2,TRBV6-5
CASSHDDGFGTEAFF,TGCGCCAGCAGCCATGACGACGGGTTTGGGACTGAAGCTTTCTTT,TRBJ1-1,-,-,TRBV4-3
CAIGGTRYSYEQYF,TGTGCCATCGGAGGGACACGATACTCCTACGAGCAGTACTTC,TRBJ2-7,many,-,TRBV10-3
CASSLLGTGSYEQYF,TGTGCCAGCAGTTTGCTCGGGACAGGCTCCTACGAGCAGTACTTC,TRBJ2-7,few,TRBD1,TRBV27
CASRSDRGRTEAFF,TGTGCCAGCAGGAGTGACAGGGGGAGAACTGAAGCTTTCTTT,TRBJ1-1,-,TRBD1,TRBV2
CSGRTGIDGYTF,TGCAGCGGTAGGACAGGGATTGATGGCTACACCTTC,TRBJ1-2,many,TRBD1,TRBV29-1
CASSPTPRGVSGANVLTF,TGCGCCAGCAGCCCCACCCCCAGGGGCGTCTCTGGGGCCAACGTCCTGACTTTC,TRBJ2-6,-,-,TRBV4-3
CATSRGPAGDYGYTF,TGTGCCACCAGCAGAGGTCCCGCAGGGGACTATGGCTACACCTTC,TRBJ1-2,-,-,TRBV15
CASSIRWDRGLAEAFF,TGTGCCAGTAGTATCCGGTGGGACAGGGGGCTCGCTGAAGCTTTCTTT,TRBJ1-1,-,TRBD1,TRBV19
CSVLESSYNEQFF,TGCAGCGTTCTAGAGTCCTCCTACAATGAGCAGTTCTTC,TRBJ2-1,few,-,TRBV29-1
CASSLEISYYGYTF,TGTGCCAGCAGCTTAGAAATAAGCTACTATGGCTACACCTTC,TRBJ1-2,few,-,TRBV7-2
CASSLSLAGSSEQFF,TGTGCCAGCAGTTTAAGTCTAGCGGGATCTTCTGAGCAGTTCTTC,TRBJ2-1,-,TRBD2,TRBV12-3/TRBV12-4
CASSLRGRQGISYEQYF,TGTGCCAGCAGCCTAAGGGGCAGACAGGGAATTTCCTACGAGCAGTACTTC,TRBJ2-7,few,TRBD1,TRBV27
CSARDRLAGWAEQFF,TGCAGTGCTAGAGATAGACTAGCGGGGTGGGCTGAGCAGTTCTTC,TRBJ2-1,few,TRBD2,TRBV20-1
CSARTGGTFNYGYTF,TGCAGTGCCCGGACAGGGGGGACCTTTAACTATGGCTACACCTTC,TRBJ1-2,-,TRBD1,TRBV20-1
CASSPEWAYEQYF,TGTGCCAGCTCACCAGAGTGGGCGTACGAGCAGTACTTC,TRBJ2-7,few,-,TRBV18